This T cell receptor beta chain was sequenced during a study of CD8 T cells in seronegative destructive rheumatoid arthritis (dated by TCRdb to the early 2020s). Regarding the research as a whole: Biological drugs were being received by seven of the eight CND-RA patients at the time of sampling. Researchers compared peripheral CD8+ TCRbeta repertoires from patients with CCP-negative destructive rheumatoid arthritis (CND-RA) against repertoires from newly diagnosed seropositive RA, seronegative RA and healthy controls. The seropositive RA, seronegative RA and healthy control comparison cohorts were taken from a previously published TCRbeta dataset and were not newly sequenced.

A negative result on the clinical CCP2 antibody test was shown by CND-RA patients, and progression of joint destruction was observed despite active therapy. Every CND-RA patient had failed conventional anti-rheumatic therapy and showed typical joint destruction in the wrists and ankles. CND-RA patients were sampled not at diagnosis but after long disease histories, which in several cases spanned decades. Each patient provided approximately 45 millilitres of EDTA-anticoagulated peripheral blood. Ficoll-Paque PLUS density gradient separation was used to isolate peripheral blood mononuclear cells. CD8+ cells were isolated from fresh or cryopreserved PBMCs by AutoMACS magnetic bead positive selection, with purity checked by flow cytometry. Nucleospin Tissue or Tissue XS kits were used for genomic DNA extraction, and quantification was performed on a Qubit 2.0 fluorometer. What the research found in general, with its limitations: CND-RA repertoires showed more CMV-reactive and fewer influenza A-reactive CD8+ TCRbeta sequences than controls and other RA subtypes. No public clonotype enrichment survived Benjamini-Hochberg correction across the 95,000 to 150,000 clonotypes tested. Because diagnostic samples were lacking, the TCR repertoire differences may partly reflect years of poor disease control rather than having been present at onset. After adjustment for age, less diverse and more clonal CD8+ TCRbeta repertoires appeared to be present in CND-RA patients than in other RA subtypes. The small size of the CND-RA cohort was acknowledged as a limitation of the study. A distinct set of enriched public clonotypes appeared to be carried by CND-RA patients, and this finding was interpreted by the authors as support for a separate disease subset.

This clone counts as large (0.1 to 1%). Its antigen target is currently unknown. One base away there is no much larger clone; base qualities are not given. Genomic DNA from CD8+ cells was used for TCRbeta sequencing, which was performed according to the manufacturer's instructions. A genomics technology centre in Finland performed the TCRbeta sequencing with the immunoSEQ assay. The paper's data handling went like this. Clonotype tables generated by the immunoSEQ preprocessing pipeline were converted into VDJtools format, and non-productive clonotypes were filtered out. Samples below 10,000 reads were excluded and the rest subsampled to 10,000 reads; most of the eight CND-RA samples passed. Using the VDJtools CalcDiversityStats function on data subsampled to 10,000 reads, the Shannon-Wiener, Simpson and clonality indices were calculated. To infer antigen specificity, non-singleton TCRbeta clonotypes were hard-matched against VDJdb, meaning no mismatches were allowed. Clusters with potentially shared antigen targets were formed by grouping CDR3 sequences that differed by one amino acid (Hamming distance 1). After each group was resampled to six samples, one-sided Fisher's exact tests checked public clonotypes for group enrichment, with the whole procedure repeated ten times. The table comes from immuneACCESS by way of TCRdb, which keeps in-frame sequences with V and J called. Part of the clones is missing from these tables; in studies checked, under half for an unresolved V gene and the rest for unknown reasons. V and J calls and clone size are as listed in that table; D and trimming were resolved from the DNA. A total of several thousand clones appear in this sample, approximately 72% of them only once. The top ten hold over 30% of the sample.

The CDR3 holds 15 amino acids from the cysteine to the phenylalanine. Just CDR3 DNA is preserved here, 45 bases in frame from base 1. V is pruned by 5 bases and J by 3 bases, leaving 7 bases of the junction without a gene match. CDR1 and CDR2, looked up from the germline V gene (reference sequence), are SEHNR and FQNEAQ. The rearranged chain carries TRBV7-9 and TRBJ2-1; 7 of the junction bases match TRBD2. The material sequenced was CD8+ T cells from blood. The receptor comes from a woman aged 45 to 70 with seronegative destructive rheumatoid arthritis. The sequence in DNA is TGTGCCAGCAGCCCCGTACGGGACTACTACAATGAGCAGTTCTTC. Translated, this is CASSPVRDYYNEQFF.